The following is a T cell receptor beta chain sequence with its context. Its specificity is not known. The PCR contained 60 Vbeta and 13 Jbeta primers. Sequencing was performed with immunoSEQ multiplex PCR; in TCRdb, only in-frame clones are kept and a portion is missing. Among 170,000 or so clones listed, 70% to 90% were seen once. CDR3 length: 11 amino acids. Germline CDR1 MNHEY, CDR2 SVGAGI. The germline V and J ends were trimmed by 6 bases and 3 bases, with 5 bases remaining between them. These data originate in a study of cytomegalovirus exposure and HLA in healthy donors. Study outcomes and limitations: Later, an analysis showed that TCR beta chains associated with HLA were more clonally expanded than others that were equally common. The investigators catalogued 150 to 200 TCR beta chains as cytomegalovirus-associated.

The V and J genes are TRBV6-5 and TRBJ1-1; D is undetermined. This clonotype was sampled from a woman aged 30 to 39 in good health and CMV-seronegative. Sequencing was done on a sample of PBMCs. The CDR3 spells CASRRDTEAFF. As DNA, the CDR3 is TGTGCCAGCAGGCGCGACACTGAAGCTTTCTTT.